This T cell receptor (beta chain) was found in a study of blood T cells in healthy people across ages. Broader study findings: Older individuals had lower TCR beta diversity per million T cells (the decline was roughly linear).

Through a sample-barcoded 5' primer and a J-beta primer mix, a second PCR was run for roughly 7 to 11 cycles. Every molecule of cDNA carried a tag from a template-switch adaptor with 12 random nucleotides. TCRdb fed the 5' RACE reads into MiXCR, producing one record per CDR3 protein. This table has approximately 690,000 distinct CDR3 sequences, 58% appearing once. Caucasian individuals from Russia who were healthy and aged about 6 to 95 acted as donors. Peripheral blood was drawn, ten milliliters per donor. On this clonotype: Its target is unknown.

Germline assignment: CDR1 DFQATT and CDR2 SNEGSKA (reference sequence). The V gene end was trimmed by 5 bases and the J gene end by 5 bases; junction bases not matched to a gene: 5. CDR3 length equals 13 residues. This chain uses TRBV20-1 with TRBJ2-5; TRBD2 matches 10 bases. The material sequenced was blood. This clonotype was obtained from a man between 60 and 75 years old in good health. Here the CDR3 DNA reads TGCAGTGCTCCCCAGACTAGCGGGGAGACCCAGTACTTC. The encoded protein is CSAPQTSGETQYF.